This TCR beta chain was identified during a study of Graves' ophthalmopathy and Graves' hyperthyroidism. Study-level information: Cases classed as stable hyperthyroidism had no ophthalmopathy within 18 months of follow-up.

CDR3 size: 14 residues. CDR1 is SGHTA, CDR2 FQGNSA, per germline. Trimming removed 5 bases at V and 2 bases at J, with 10 bases between. Amplification of TCR beta CDR3 regions used RNA transcripts. Second-round multiplex PCR came after first-round RT-PCR with HTBI primers. TCRdb called the multiplex PCR reads again in MiXCR, with one record for every CDR3 protein. The data hold 1 million to 1.3 million distinct CDR3 sequences, with 35% to 40% observed a single time. Comments on this clonotype: Antigen specificity is unknown.

Findings and limits, study-wide: With a specificity of 72.22% and a sensitivity of 60% to 71%, the model predicted ophthalmopathy progression. Clonotypes were expanded in thyroid at above 0.001 frequency, and most also appeared in blood.

The receptor was isolated from an adult man with Graves' hyperthyroidism. Sequencing was performed on peripheral blood or thyroid tissue (not recorded which). This sequence joins TRBV7-2 and TRBJ1-3; perhaps TRBD1 as D (5 bases). In DNA, the CDR3 is TGTGCCAGCAGCCCCATGGGGGCTGGAAACACCATATATTTT. Protein product: CASSPMGAGNTIYF.